Listed below are T cell receptor beta chains from one sample, sequenced in a study of human T cells and chemical hapten exposure. From the RACE reads, TCRdb called clonotypes with MiXCR, one entry per CDR3 protein. The sample records over 130,000 distinct CDR3 sequences, roughly 10% being singletons. Here the sequenced sample was whole blood, taken in connection with sensitization to the hapten diphenylcyclopropenone (DPC). These receptors all come from a woman aged 45-60 years with alopecia areata. Some clones in this sample may be carry-over from other donors' samples. Each CDR3 is given with its conserved first and last residue. The order of the fields is V gene, J gene, CDR3 protein.

TRBV12-3/TRBV12-4,TRBJ1-4,CASGGTDNEKLFF
TRBV3-1,TRBJ2-1,CASSQDWGANEQFF
TRBV12-3/TRBV12-4,TRBJ1-2,CASSLALDRGNGYTF
TRBV19,TRBJ2-4,CASTRTSGILQGIQYF
TRBV20-1,TRBJ1-1,CSARASSKAEAFF
TRBV29-1,TRBJ2-7,CSVEGGHEQYF
TRBV25-1,TRBJ1-2,CASKGTQNYGYTF
TRBV11-2,TRBJ2-1,CASSLIGRAQGEQFF
TRBV12-3/TRBV12-4,TRBJ1-2,CASSLRQGAYGYTF
TRBV18,TRBJ2-1,CASSPGTSRYNEQFF
TRBV28,TRBJ2-7,CASSPRTSGEQYF
TRBV20-1,TRBJ1-5,CSARQGDQPQHF
TRBV9,TRBJ2-7,CASSVRRAPYEQYF
TRBV18,TRBJ1-2,CASSGDYGYTF
TRBV7-3,TRBJ2-1,CASSQQGLAYNEQFF
TRBV7-2,TRBJ2-1,CASSFGTGNEQFF
TRBV5-1,TRBJ2-1,CASSPGGEWNEQFF
TRBV29-1,TRBJ1-1,CSVHRGNTEAFF
TRBV3-1,TRBJ1-5,CASSLDLGSNQPQHF
TRBV30,TRBJ2-3,CAWSEPGLDTQYF
TRBV18,TRBJ1-1,CASSRGAQNEAFF
TRBV6-1,TRBJ2-7,CASSEGLASGLGQYF
TRBV20-1,TRBJ1-5,CSAGAGFLGNQPQHF
TRBV5-5,TRBJ1-1,CASSLDPGRNTEAFF
TRBV5-5,TRBJ2-3,CASRLTRGPTDTQYF
TRBV7-3,TRBJ2-3,CASSLSALPDTQYF
TRBV5-5,TRBJ2-5,CASSYGLAGSETQYF
TRBV6-2/TRBV6-3,TRBJ1-1,CASSFLRRENTEAFF
TRBV6-4,TRBJ2-1,CASSDSETSGRYNEQFF
TRBV2,TRBJ2-7,CASGGPGYEQYF
TRBV11-2,TRBJ1-4,CASSLGRAGNEKLFF
TRBV28,TRBJ2-2,CASSLGQGAHGGELFF
TRBV5-4,TRBJ1-1,CASSLEWASTEAFF
TRBV4-2,TRBJ2-5,CASSQLTSGSPGETQYF
TRBV6-2/TRBV6-3,TRBJ1-1,CASSTLIRDSSNTEAFF
TRBV9,TRBJ2-1,CASSPLSGRGTYNEQFF